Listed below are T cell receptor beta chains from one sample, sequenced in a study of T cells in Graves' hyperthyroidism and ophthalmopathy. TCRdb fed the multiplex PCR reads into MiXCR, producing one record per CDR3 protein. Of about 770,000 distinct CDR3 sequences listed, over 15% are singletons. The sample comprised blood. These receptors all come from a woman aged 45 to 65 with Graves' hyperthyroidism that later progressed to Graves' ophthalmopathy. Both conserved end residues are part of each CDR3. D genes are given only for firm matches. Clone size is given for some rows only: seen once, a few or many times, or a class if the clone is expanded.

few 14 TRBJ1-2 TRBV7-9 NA TGTGCCAGCAGCCCCCAGGAGACCAGGGCTGGCTACACCTTC CASSPQETRAGYTF
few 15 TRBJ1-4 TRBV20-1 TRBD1 TGCAGTGCCAGCGGTGCGGACAGGGGTGTGAGGGAACTGTTTTTT CSASGADRGVRELFF
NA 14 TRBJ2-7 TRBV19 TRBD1 TGTGCCAGTAGGCTCAAGACAGGGACCTACGAGCAGTACTTC CASRLKTGTYEQYF
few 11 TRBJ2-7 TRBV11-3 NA TGTGCCAGCAGCTCGGGAACCGAGCAGTACTTC CASSSGTEQYF
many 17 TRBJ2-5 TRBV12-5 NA TGTGCTAGTGGTTCCGGGACTTCCTGGGACTTCCAAGAGACCCAGTACTTC CASGSGTSWDFQETQYF
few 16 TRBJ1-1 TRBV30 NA TGTGCCTGCATGCTATTTACTGGGACGGCGAACACTGAAGCTTTCTTT CACMLFTGTANTEAFF
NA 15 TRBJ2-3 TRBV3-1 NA TGTGCCAGCAGCCAAGATTCCGGGGCGGCGGATACGCAGTATTTT CASSQDSGAADTQYF
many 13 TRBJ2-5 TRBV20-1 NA TGCAGTGCTAGCAGGGCAGTGCCAGAGACCCAGTACTTC CSASRAVPETQYF
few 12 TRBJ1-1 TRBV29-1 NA TGCAGCGTTGAAGGGGGTGAAGCTGAAGCTTTCTTT CSVEGGEAEAFF
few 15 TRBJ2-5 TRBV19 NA TGTGCCAGTAGTATAGGGACGGGCCCGAGGGAGACCCAGTACTTC CASSIGTGPRETQYF
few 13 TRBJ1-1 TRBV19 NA TGTGCCAGTAGTATAGCGGGGGAGACAGAAGCTTTCTTT CASSIAGETEAFF
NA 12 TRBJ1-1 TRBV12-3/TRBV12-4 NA TGTGCCAGCAATCCGGCGGGGAGAATGGCTTTCTTT CASNPAGRMAFF
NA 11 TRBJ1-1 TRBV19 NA TGTGCCAGTAGAATTGGACTTGAAGCTTTCTTT CASRIGLEAFF
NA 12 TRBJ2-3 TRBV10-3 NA TGTGCCATCAGTGGGACTTGGGATACGCAGTATTTT CAISGTWDTQYF
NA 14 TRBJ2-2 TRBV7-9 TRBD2 TGTGCCAGCAGCTGGTTAGCGGGGACCGGGGAGCTGTTTTTT CASSWLAGTGELFF
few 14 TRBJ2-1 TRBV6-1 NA TGTGCCAGCAGTGAAGGCTGGAGCTACAATGAGCAGTTCTTC CASSEGWSYNEQFF
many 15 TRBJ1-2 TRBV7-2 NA TGTGCCAGCAGGTGGGGGAACAGTCCCGCCACGGGCTACACCTTC CASRWGNSPATGYTF
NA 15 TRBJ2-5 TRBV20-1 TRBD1 TGCAGTGCTAGAGATTCGGGACAGCCCCAAGAGACCCAGTACTTC CSARDSGQPQETQYF
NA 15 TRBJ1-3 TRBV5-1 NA TGCGCCAGCAGCAGCGAGTTAAACTCTGGAAACACCATATATTTT CASSSELNSGNTIYF
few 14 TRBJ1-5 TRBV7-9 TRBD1 TGTGCCAGCAGTCGGACAGGGGGAAGTCAGCCCCAGCATTTT CASSRTGGSQPQHF
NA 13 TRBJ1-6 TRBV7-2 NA TGTGCCAGCAGCCCCGGCAGGGCGCAGCCCCTCCACTTT CASSPGRAQPLHF
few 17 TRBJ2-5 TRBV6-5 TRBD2 TGTGCCAGCAGTTACTCTCCCCCGAGCGGGGGTATAGAGACCCAGTACTTC CASSYSPPSGGIETQYF
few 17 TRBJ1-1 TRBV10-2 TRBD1 TGCGCCAGCAGTGACCCCCGGACAGGGCAATTGAACACTGAAGCTTTCTTT CASSDPRTGQLNTEAFF
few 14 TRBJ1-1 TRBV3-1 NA TGTGCCAGCAGCCAAGGAAGGGGCAGAACTGAAGCTTTCTTT CASSQGRGRTEAFF
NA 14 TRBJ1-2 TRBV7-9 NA TGTGCCAGCAGCTTAGCGCCAGGGTTCTATGGCTACACCTTC CASSLAPGFYGYTF
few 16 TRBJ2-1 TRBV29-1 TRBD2 TGCAGCGTTAGGCCTAGCGGGGGGGTTTCCTACAATGAGCAGTTCTTC CSVRPSGGVSYNEQFF